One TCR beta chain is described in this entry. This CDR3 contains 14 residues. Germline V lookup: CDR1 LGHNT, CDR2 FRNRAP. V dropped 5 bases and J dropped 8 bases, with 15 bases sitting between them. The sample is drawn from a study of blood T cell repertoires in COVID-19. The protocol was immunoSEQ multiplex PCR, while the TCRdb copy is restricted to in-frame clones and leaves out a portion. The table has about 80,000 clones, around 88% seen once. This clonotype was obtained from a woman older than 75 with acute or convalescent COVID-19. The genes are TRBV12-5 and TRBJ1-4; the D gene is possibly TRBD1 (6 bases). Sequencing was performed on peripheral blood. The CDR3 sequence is CASGRTGIREKLFF. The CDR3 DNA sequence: TGTGCTAGTGGTAGAACAGGGATACGGGAAAAACTGTTTTTT. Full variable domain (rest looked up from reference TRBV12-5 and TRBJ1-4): DARVTQTPRHKVTEMGQEVTMRCQPILGHNTVFWYRQTMMQGLELLAYFRNRAPLDDSGMPKDRFSAEMPDATLATLKIQPSEPRDSAVYFCASGRTGIREKLFFGSGTQLSVL.